The rows below give T cell receptor beta chains drawn from one sample of a study of T cells in Graves' hyperthyroidism and ophthalmopathy. MiXCR, applied by TCRdb to the multiplex PCR reads, yields one record per CDR3 protein. Of around 350,000 distinct CDR3 sequences in the sample, about 18% were seen once. Material: blood. The receptors were gathered from a woman aged 18-29 years with Graves' hyperthyroidism. Both conserved end residues are part of each CDR3. The D gene is left open where the match is weak.

CDR3 protein	D gene	J gene	V gene	CDR3 length
CASSLTQAGELFF	NA	TRBJ2-2	TRBV11-2	13
CASSQDIARGPFGGELFF	TRBD1	TRBJ2-2	TRBV4-2	18
CATSSDMGAYEQYF	NA	TRBJ2-7	TRBV15	14
CASSYFGRGGLETQYF	TRBD2	TRBJ2-5	TRBV6-5	16
CASRQWGTGEYEQYF	TRBD1	TRBJ2-7	TRBV7-2	15
CASSEWGGTYEQYF	NA	TRBJ2-7	TRBV10-2	14
CATSDAAGETQYF	NA	TRBJ2-5	TRBV24-1	13
CASSQESGIYEQYF	TRBD2	TRBJ2-7	TRBV3-1	14
CASSRDRGRGYTF	TRBD1	TRBJ1-2	TRBV6-1	13
CASAGQGRTNTEAFF	TRBD1	TRBJ1-1	TRBV12-5	15
CASSSLDGGYTF	NA	TRBJ1-2	TRBV12-3/TRBV12-4	12
CASTPAVSGGSYEQYF	TRBD2	TRBJ2-7	TRBV6-1	16
CSATTSTRGNTIYF	NA	TRBJ1-3	TRBV20-1	14
CASSSRDRGRRDTEAFF	TRBD1	TRBJ1-1	TRBV5-1	17